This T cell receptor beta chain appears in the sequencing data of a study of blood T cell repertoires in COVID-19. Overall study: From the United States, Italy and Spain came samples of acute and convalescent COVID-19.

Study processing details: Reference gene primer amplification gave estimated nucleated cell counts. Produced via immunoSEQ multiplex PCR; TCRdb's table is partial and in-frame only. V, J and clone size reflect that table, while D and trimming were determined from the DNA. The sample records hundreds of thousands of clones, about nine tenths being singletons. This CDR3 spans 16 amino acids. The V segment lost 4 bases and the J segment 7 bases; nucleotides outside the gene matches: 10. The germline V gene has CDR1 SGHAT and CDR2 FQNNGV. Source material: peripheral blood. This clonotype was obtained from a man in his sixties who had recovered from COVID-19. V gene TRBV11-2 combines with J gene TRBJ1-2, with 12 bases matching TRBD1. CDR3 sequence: CASSSPVGTGGSGYTF. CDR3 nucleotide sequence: TGTGCCAGCAGCTCGCCCGTCGGGACAGGGGGCAGTGGCTACACCTTC.